Sequencing of this T cell receptor (beta chain) was carried out in a study of CD8+CD57+ T cells in acquired aplastic anemia. TCR beta VDJ and CDR3 profiles were obtained from a genomic DNA template. MiXCR, run by TCRdb on the reads, gives a single entry per CDR3 protein. This table has about 420,000 distinct CDR3 sequences, about 70% appearing once. CDR1 is SEHNR and CDR2 is FQNEAQ in the germline V gene (reference sequence). The CDR3 is 14 residues long. As regards this clonotype: One junction end does not reproduce the germline sequence, and a read error may be involved.

This TCR was recovered from a human donor in good health, serving as a control. The V gene is TRBV7-9, the J gene TRBJ1-5; possible D gene TRBD1, 5 bases. The specimen sequenced was sorted CD4+, CD8+, or CD8+CD57+ T cells (not recorded which) from PBMCs. This CDR3 reads CASTTQGDESPLHF. In DNA, the CDR3 is TGTGCCAGCACCACCCAAGGGGATGAGTCACCCCTGCACTTT.